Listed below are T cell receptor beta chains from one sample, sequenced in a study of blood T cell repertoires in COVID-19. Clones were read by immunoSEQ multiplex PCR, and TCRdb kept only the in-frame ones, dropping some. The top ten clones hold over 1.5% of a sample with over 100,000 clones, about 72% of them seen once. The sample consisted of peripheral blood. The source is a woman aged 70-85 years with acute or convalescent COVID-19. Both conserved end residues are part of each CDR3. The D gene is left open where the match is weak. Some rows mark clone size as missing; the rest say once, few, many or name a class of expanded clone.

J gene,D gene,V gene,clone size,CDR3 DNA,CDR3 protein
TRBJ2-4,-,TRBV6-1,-,TGTGCCAGCAGTGACCCAGCTCGGGGTTTGGAAAACATTCAGTACTTC,CASSDPARGLENIQYF
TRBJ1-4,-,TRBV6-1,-,TGTGCCAGCAGTGAGGGGGGGCTTAATGAAAAACTGTTTTTT,CASSEGGLNEKLFF
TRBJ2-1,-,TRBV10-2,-,TGCGCCAGCAGTGAGTTCGGAGGGGACCATCGGGGTGAGCAGTTCTTC,CASSEFGGDHRGEQFF
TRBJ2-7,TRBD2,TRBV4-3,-,TGCGCCAGCAGCCAAGAGGGGGGGGTATCCTACGAGCAGTACTTC,CASSQEGGVSYEQYF
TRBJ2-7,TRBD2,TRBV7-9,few,TGTGCCAGCGGGACTAGCGGGGGGGTCGAGCAGTACTTC,CASGTSGGVEQYF
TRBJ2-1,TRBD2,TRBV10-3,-,TGTGCCATCAGTGCCCGAGAGGGCGCCGGGAGCGGGAGCACCTACAATGAGCAGTTCTTC,CAISAREGAGSGSTYNEQFF
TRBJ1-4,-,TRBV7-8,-,TGTGCCAGCAGTCTAACAGGGCAAAACGAAAAACTGTTTTTT,CASSLTGQNEKLFF
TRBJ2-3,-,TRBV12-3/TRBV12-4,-,TGTGCCAGCGAGGGGGTAGCGGGAGATACGCAGTATTTT,CASEGVAGDTQYF
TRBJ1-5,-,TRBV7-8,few,TGTGCCAGCAGCTTATCAATTGTGTGGGGGGGCAATGGCAATCAGCCCCAGCATTTT,CASSLSIVWGGNGNQPQHF
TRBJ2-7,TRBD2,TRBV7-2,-,TGTGCCAGCAGCTTAAAATGGGGGGGCTACGAGCAGTACTTC,CASSLKWGGYEQYF
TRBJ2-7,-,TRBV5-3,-,TGTGCCAGAAGCTTGTGCAGAAGGGGCTCCCTTGAGGTCGAGCAGTACTTC,CARSLCRRGSLEVEQYF
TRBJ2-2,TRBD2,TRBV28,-,TGTGCCAGCAGTCCAGAGCGGGAGATAACCGGGGAGCTGTTTTTT,CASSPEREITGELFF
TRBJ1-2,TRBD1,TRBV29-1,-,TGCAGCGTTGAAGGGGCGTCGGGACAGGGAACTACAAACTATGGCTACACCTTC,CSVEGASGQGTTNYGYTF
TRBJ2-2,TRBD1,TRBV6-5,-,TGTGCCAGCAGGGGGAGACAGGGGGCTACCGGGGAGCTGTTTTTT,CASRGRQGATGELFF
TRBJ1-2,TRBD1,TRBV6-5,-,TGTGCCAGCAGCAGAGACAGGGGCGGCTACACCTTC,CASSRDRGGYTF
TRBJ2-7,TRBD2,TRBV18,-,TGTGCCAGCTCACCGGGACTAGCGGCCTACGAGCAGTACTTC,CASSPGLAAYEQYF
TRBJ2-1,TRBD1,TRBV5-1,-,TGCGCCAGCATGCGTGGGACAGGGCCCTACAATGAGCAGTTCTTC,CASMRGTGPYNEQFF
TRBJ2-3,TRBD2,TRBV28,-,TGTGCCAGCACCTTAGCGGGAGTGGGAGATACGCAGTATTTT,CASTLAGVGDTQYF
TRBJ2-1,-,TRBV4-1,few,TGCGCCAGCAGCCAAGTGGGCGGCGGGGAGCAGTTCTTC,CASSQVGGGEQFF
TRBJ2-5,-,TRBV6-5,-,TGTGCCAGCAGGCGGAGGGCGGGGTACCAAGAGACCCAGTACTTC,CASRRRAGYQETQYF
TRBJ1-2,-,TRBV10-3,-,TGTGCCATCAGTGACCGGGGGGCGACCGATGGCTACACCTTC,CAISDRGATDGYTF
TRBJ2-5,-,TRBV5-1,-,TGCGCCAGCAGCCCCGGACGGACTCAAGAGACCCAGTACTTC,CASSPGRTQETQYF
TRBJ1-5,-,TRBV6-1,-,TGTGCCAGCAGTGACAGGATTCGGAATCAGCCCCAGCATTTT,CASSDRIRNQPQHF
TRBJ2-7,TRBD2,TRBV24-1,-,TGTGCCACCAGTTCCAGCGGGGCCTTCGAGCAGTACTTC,CATSSSGAFEQYF
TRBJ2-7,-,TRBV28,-,TGTGCCAGCAGAGAAGGGAGCTCCTACGAGCAGTACTTC,CASREGSSYEQYF
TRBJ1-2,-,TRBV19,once,TGTGCCAGTAGTATAGTGGAGGTGGGGTCCGATGGCTACACCTTC,CASSIVEVGSDGYTF
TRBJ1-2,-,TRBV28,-,TGTGCCAGCAGTCAAATGGGCGTTGGCTACACCTTC,CASSQMGVGYTF
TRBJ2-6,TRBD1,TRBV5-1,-,TGCGCCAGCAGCTCACCGTCCGGGACAGGGGCTTCTGGGGCCAACGTCCTGACTTTC,CASSSPSGTGASGANVLTF
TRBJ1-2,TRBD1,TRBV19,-,TGTGCCAGTAGTAGGGGACAGAAGAATGGCTACACCTTC,CASSRGQKNGYTF
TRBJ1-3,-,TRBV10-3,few,TGTGCCATCAGTTTTGGACAGTCTTTTGGAGTCTCAGGAAACACCATATATTTT,CAISFGQSFGVSGNTIYF
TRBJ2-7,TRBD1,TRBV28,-,TGTGCCAGCAGACAGACAGGGGGATCCTACGAGCAGTACTTC,CASRQTGGSYEQYF
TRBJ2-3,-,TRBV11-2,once,TGTGCCAGCAGCTCCCACAGGGGGGGCATAATCACAGATACGCAGTATTTT,CASSSHRGGIITDTQYF
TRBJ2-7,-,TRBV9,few,TGTGCCAGCAGCCCTTACAGCACCCCCTACGAGCAGTACTTC,CASSPYSTPYEQYF
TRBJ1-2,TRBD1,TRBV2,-,TGTGCCAGCAGTGACCCGGACAGTGGGACAGTGGATGGCTACACCTTC,CASSDPDSGTVDGYTF
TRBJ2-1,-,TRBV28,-,TGTGCCAGCTTCCTTGGGGGCCAGGGCGGTGAGCAGTTCTTC,CASFLGGQGGEQFF
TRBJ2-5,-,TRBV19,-,TGTGCCAGTAGTATAGCCCAGGACAGCGCGACCCAGTACTTC,CASSIAQDSATQYF
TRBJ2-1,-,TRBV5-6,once,TGTGCCAGCAGCTTGGCCCGGGACTGGTACAATGAGCAGTTCTTC,CASSLARDWYNEQFF
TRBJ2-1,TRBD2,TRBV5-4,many,TGTGCCAGCAGCTTGGTGGGCGGGGGGCGATTGTACAATGAGCAGTTCTTC,CASSLVGGGRLYNEQFF
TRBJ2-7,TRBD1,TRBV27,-,TGTGCCAGCCGTGCCAAGGACAGGGGATCGTACGAGCAGTACTTC,CASRAKDRGSYEQYF
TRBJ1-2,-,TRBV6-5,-,TGTGCCAGCACCCCCAGTGGAGGGAACTATGGCTACACCTTC,CASTPSGGNYGYTF
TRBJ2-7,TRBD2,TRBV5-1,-,TGCGCCAGCAGCTTGACTTTCCCGGGACTAGGGAGTTACGAGCAGTACTTC,CASSLTFPGLGSYEQYF
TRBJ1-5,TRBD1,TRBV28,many,TGTGCCAGCAGTTCCGGGACAGGGAGAAATCAGCCCCAGCATTTT,CASSSGTGRNQPQHF
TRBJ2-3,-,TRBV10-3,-,TGTGCCATCTTATCCGGGGTAACAGATACGCAGTATTTT,CAILSGVTDTQYF
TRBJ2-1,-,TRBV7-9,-,TGTGCCAGCAGCTTAGGCGGGACCGCCGTGGTTGAGCAGTTCTTC,CASSLGGTAVVEQFF
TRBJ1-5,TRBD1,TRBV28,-,TGTGCCAGCAGTTTGCCCGGGACAGGGGCCAATCAGCCCCAGCATTTT,CASSLPGTGANQPQHF
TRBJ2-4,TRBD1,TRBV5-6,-,TGTGCCAGCAGCTTGGGGGACAGCCTAGCCAAAAACATTCAGTACTTC,CASSLGDSLAKNIQYF
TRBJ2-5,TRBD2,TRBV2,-,TGTGCCAGCAGTGATCCCCCAGCGGGGGCCCTGTACCAAGAGACCCAGTACTTC,CASSDPPAGALYQETQYF
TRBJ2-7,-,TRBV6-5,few,TGTGCCAGCAGTTACGGGACACCCCAGGTGGAGCAGTACTTC,CASSYGTPQVEQYF